This note documents a single TCR beta chain sequence. In the study's own analysis: Cell counts per sample came from amplifying reference gene primers. Using immunoSEQ multiplex PCR, the repertoire was profiled, and TCRdb retains in-frame clones only, with some absent. That table is the source of V, J and clone size, and D and trimming were worked out from the DNA. The top ten clones hold roughly 1.1% of a sample with 250,000 to 300,000 clones, 90% of them seen once. These data are taken from a study of blood T cell repertoires in COVID-19. V gave up 0 bases and J gave up 4 bases; unmatched junction bases: 7. The CDR3 spans 16 residues. The V gene's germline CDR1 is LGHNA and CDR2 YNFKEQ.

This clonotype was obtained from a woman under 40 who had recovered from COVID-19. The sequenced sample was PBMCs or T cells enriched from blood (not recorded which). The chain employs TRBV4-2 and TRBJ2-3, with 7 bases that match TRBD1. CDR3 sequence: CASSQERGQGADTQYF. CDR3 in DNA: TGTGCCAGCAGCCAAGAAAGGGGGCAGGGAGCAGATACGCAGTATTTT.